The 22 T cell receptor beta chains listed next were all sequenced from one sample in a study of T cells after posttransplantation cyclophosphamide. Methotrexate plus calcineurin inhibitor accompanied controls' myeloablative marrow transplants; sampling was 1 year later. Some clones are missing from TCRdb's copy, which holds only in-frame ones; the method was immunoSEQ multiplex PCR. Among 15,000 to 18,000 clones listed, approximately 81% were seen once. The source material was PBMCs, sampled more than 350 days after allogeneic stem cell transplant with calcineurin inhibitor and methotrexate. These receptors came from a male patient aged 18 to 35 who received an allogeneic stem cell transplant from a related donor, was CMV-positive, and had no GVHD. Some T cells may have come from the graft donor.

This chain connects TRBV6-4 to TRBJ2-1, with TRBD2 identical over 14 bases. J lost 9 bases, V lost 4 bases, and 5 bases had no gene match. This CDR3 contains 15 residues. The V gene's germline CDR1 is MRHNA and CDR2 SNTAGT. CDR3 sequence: CASSGLAGGNGEQFF. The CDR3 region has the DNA TGTGCCAGCAGTGGACTAGCGGGAGGGAACGGTGAGCAGTTCTTC.

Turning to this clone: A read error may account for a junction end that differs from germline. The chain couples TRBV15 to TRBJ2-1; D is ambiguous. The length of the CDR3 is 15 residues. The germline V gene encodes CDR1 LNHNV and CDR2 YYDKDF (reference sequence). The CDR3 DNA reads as TGTGCCACCAGCAGAGAGTCTCAGTCCTACAGTGAGCAGTTCTTC. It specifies CATSRESQSYSEQFF.

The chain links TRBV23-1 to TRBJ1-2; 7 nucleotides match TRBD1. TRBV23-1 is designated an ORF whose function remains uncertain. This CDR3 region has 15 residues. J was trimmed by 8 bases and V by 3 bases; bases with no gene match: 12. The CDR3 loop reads CASSQSGTDESGYTF. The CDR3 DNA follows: TGCGCCAGCAGTCAGTCCGGGACAGACGAGTCAGGCTACACCTTC.

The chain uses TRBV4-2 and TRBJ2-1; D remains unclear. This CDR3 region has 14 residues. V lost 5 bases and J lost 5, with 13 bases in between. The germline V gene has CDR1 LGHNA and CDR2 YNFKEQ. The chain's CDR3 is CASSNLNGNNEQFF. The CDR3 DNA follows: TGTGCCAGCAGCAACCTCAACGGTAACAATGAGCAGTTCTTC.

In nucleotides, the CDR3 is TGTGCCAGAAGCCGGGGACAGGCCAAGAGCTATGCAACTAATGAAAAACTGTTTTTT. Residues: CARSRGQAKSYATNEKLFF. V gene TRBV5-3 combines with J gene TRBJ1-4; 8 nucleotides match TRBD1. TRBV5-3 is known as an ORF, though its function is uncertain. There are 19 residues in the CDR3. After removal of 4 bases from V and 0 bases from J, the junction contained 14 bases not matched to a gene.

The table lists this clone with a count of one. The CDR3 reads CASSPGADTQYF. CDR3 nucleotides: TGTGCCAGCAGCCCCGGGGCAGATACGCAGTATTTT. The chain is built from TRBV7-3 and TRBJ2-3, with D tentatively TRBD2 (5 bases). Trimming stripped 5 bases from V and 4 bases from J, with 7 bases between. The CDR3 contains 12 residues. In germline, CDR1 is SGHTA, CDR2 FQGTGA.

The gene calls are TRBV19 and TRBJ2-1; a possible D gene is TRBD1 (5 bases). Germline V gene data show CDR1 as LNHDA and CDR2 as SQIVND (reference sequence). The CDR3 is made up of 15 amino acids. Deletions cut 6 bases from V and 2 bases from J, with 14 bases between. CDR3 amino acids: CASRAQGVPYNEQFF. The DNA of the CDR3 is TGTGCCAGTAGGGCGCAGGGTGTCCCCTACAATGAGCAGTTCTTC.

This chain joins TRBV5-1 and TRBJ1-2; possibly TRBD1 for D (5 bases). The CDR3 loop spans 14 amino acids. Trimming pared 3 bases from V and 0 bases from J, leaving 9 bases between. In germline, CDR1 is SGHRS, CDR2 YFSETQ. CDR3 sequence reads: CASSSGGANYGYTF. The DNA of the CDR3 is TGCGCCAGCAGCTCTGGGGGGGCTAACTATGGCTACACCTTC.

The CDR3 spells CATAKGARSYEQYF. The CDR3 nucleotides are TGTGCCACAGCAAAAGGGGCCCGCTCCTACGAGCAGTACTTC. The gene calls are TRBV10-3 and TRBJ2-7; a possible D gene is TRBD1 (5 bases). Germline V gene sequence: CDR1 ENHRY, CDR2 SYGVKD. The CDR3 sequence is 14 residues long. V gave up 10 bases and J gave up 0 bases, with 16 bases separating them.

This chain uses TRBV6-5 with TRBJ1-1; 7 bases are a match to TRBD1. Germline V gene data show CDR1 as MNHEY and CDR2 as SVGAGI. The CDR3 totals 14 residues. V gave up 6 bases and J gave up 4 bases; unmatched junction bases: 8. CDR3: CASRAFQGGTEAFF. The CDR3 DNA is TGTGCCAGCAGAGCCTTCCAGGGGGGCACTGAAGCTTTCTTT.

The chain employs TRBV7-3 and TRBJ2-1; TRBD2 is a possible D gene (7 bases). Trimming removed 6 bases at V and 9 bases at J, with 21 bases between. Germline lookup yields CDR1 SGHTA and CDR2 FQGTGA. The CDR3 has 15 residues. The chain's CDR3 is CASRRGEGRNSEQFF. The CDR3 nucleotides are TGTGCCAGCAGAAGGGGGGAGGGAAGAAACAGTGAGCAGTTCTTC. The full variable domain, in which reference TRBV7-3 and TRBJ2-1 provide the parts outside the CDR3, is GAGVSQTPSNKVTEKGKYVELRCDPISGHTALYWYRQSLGQGPEFLIYFQGTGAADDSGLPNDRFFAVRPEGSVSTLKIQRTERGDSAVYLCASRRGEGRNSEQFFGPGTRLTVL.

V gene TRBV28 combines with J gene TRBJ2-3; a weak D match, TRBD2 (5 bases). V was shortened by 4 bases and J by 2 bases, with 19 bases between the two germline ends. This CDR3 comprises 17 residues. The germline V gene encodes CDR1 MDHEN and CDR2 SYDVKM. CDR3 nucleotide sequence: TGTGCCAGCAGTTATGGGAGTGGAGTAACTTTCACAGATACGCAGTATTTT. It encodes CASSYGSGVTFTDTQYF.

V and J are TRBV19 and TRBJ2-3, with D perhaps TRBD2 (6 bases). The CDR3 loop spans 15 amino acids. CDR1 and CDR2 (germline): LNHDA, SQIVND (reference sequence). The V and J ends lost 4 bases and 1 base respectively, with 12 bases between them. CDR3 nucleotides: TGTGCCAGTAGTAGGGCGGGATCTGGCACAGATACGCAGTATTTT. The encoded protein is CASSRAGSGTDTQYF.

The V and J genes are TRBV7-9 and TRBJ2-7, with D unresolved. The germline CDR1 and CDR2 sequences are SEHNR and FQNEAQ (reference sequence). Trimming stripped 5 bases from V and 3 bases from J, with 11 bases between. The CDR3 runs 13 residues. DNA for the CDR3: TGTGCCAGCAGCCCCGACACCTTCTACGAGCAGTACTTC. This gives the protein CASSPDTFYEQYF.

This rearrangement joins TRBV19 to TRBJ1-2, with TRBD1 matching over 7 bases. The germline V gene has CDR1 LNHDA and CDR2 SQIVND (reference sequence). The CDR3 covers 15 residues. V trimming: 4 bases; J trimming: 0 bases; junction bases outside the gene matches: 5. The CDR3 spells CASSTGTAPNYGYTF. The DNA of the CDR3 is TGTGCCAGTAGTACTGGGACAGCCCCTAACTATGGCTACACCTTC. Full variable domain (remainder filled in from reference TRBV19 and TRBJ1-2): DGGITQSPKYLFRKEGQNVTLSCEQNLNHDAMYWYRQDPGQGLRLIYYSQIVNDFQKGDIAEGYSVSREKKESFPLTVTSAQKNPTAFYLCASSTGTAPNYGYTFGSGTRLTVV.

The CDR3 region is CASSLPPGGSVADTQYF. Here the CDR3 DNA reads TGTGCCAGCAGCTTACCTCCTGGGGGGAGCGTTGCAGATACGCAGTATTTT. The chain recombines TRBV7-6 with TRBJ2-3; maybe TRBD2 (6 bases). Trimming took 2 bases from V and 4 from J, leaving 19 bases between them. Germline V gives CDR1 SGHVS, CDR2 FNYEAQ. The CDR3 sequence is 17 residues long.

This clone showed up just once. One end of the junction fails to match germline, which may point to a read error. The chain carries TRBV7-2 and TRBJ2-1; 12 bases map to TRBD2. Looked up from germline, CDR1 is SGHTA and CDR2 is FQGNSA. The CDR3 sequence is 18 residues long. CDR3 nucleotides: TGTGCCAGCAGCTTATTCCCTAGCGGGAGGGCGTCCTACAGTGAGCAGTTCTTC. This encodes CASSLFPSGRASYSEQFF.

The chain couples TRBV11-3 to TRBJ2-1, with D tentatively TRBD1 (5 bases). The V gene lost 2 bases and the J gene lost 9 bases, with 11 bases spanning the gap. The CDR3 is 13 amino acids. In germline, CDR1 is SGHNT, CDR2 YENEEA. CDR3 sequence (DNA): TGTGCCAGCAGCTTAAACGGCGACAGTGAGCAGTTCTTC. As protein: CASSLNGDSEQFF.

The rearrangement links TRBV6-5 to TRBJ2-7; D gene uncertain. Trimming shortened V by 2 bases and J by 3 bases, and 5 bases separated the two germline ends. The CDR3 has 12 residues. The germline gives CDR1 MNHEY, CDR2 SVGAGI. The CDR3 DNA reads TGTGCCAGCAGTTACACCGGCTACGAGCAGTACTTC. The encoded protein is CASSYTGYEQYF.

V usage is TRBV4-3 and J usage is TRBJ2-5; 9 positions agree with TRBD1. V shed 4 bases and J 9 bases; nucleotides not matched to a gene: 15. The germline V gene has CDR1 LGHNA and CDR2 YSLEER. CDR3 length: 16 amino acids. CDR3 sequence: CASSLSRGQGVGAQYF. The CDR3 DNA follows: TGCGCCAGCAGCCTATCCAGGGGACAGGGAGTGGGGGCCCAGTACTTC.

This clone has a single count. CDR3 region: CASRGETGVGEQYF. DNA of the CDR3: TGTGCCAGCCGGGGCGAGACAGGGGTTGGCGAGCAGTACTTC. The V call is TRBV28, the J call TRBJ2-5, with 8 bases aligning to TRBD1. The J call may not be correct, given that the DNA end is closer to TRBJ2-7. The CDR3 spans 14 residues. CDR1 is MDHEN, CDR2 SYDVKM, per germline.

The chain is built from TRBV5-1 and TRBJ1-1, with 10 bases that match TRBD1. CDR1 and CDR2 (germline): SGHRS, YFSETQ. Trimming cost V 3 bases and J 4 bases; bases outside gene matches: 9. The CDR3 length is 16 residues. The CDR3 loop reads CASSSGQGIEGTEAFF. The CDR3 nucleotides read TGCGCCAGCAGCTCGGGACAGGGGATTGAGGGCACTGAAGCTTTCTTT.